The 10 T cell receptor beta chains reported below all come from one sample, sequenced in a study of response to subunit inactivated influenza vaccine. TCRdb independently ran MiXCR on the RT-PCR reads; one entry per CDR3 protein. The top ten hold approximately 10% of the sample, which has more than 150,000 distinct CDR3 sequences, about a tenth seen once. The starting material was non-naive T cells sorted from PBMCs, obtained on the day of vaccination. The receptors come from a man between 50 and 59 years old who received an inactivated influenza vaccine.

This clonotype has at least ten counts. The rearrangement joins TRBV11-2 to TRBJ2-3, with D hard to call. Per the germline V gene, CDR1 is SGHAT and CDR2 is FQNNGV. V was cut by 3 bases and J by 0 bases, with 10 bases left in between. There are 15 residues in the CDR3. Written as DNA, the CDR3 is TGTGCCAGCAGCTTTACGGCAGCAAGCACAGATACGCAGTATTTT. This encodes CASSFTAASTDTQYF.

This clonotype was seen more than once but under ten times. This chain links TRBV20-1 with TRBJ1-6; D is uncertain. CDR3 length: 13 amino acids. Trimming removed 7 bases at V and 0 bases at J, with 7 bases between. Germline V gene data show CDR1 as DFQATT and CDR2 as SNEGSKA (reference sequence). The CDR3, as DNA: TGCAGTGTTGCTAGCTCCTATAATTCACCCCTCCACTTT. Protein sequence: CSVASSYNSPLHF.

This clonotype was counted between two and nine times. The chain joins TRBV15 to TRBJ2-5; possible D gene TRBD2, 5 bases. Germline CDR1 reads LNHNV; CDR2 reads YYDKDF (reference sequence). CDR3 size: 13 residues. The V and J ends lost 6 bases and 7 bases respectively, with 15 bases between them. CDR3: CATRGGSERTQYF. The DNA of the CDR3 is TGTGCCACCAGGGGTGGTAGCGAGAGGACCCAGTACTTC. The full variable domain, with the rest looked up from reference TRBV15 and TRBJ2-5, is DAMVIQNPRYQVTQFGKPVTLSCSQTLNHNVMYWYQQKSSQAPKLLFHYYDKDFNNEADTPDNFQSRRPNTSFCFLDIRSPGLGDTAMYLCATRGGSERTQYFGPGTRLLVL.

The chain employs TRBV20-1 and TRBJ1-6; 7 bases fit TRBD1. V shed 5 bases, J shed 6 bases, and the junction held 7 bases outside the gene matches. The CDR3 is 14 amino acids. The germline gives CDR1 DFQATT, CDR2 SNEGSKA (reference sequence). CDR3 bases: TGCAGTGCTCGCCCGGGACAGCCTAATTCACCCCTCCACTTT. Translated, it gives CSARPGQPNSPLHF.

Written as DNA, the CDR3 is TGTGCCAGCAGCTTGGGCCGGGACATCTTTAACATTCAGTACTTC. Encoded protein: CASSLGRDIFNIQYF. V gene TRBV5-6 combines with J gene TRBJ2-4; TRBD1 is a possible D gene (6 bases). Between the trimmed V and J ends, which lost 0 bases and 7 bases, there was a span of 14 bases. The CDR3 length is 15 residues. Germline V gives CDR1 SGHDT, CDR2 YYEEEE.

This clonotype was detected ten times or more. V is TRBV12-3 or TRBV12-4 and J is TRBJ2-2, with no clear D. Trimming cost V 2 bases and J 5 bases, with 3 bases left between them. This CDR3 region has 12 residues. The CDR3 nucleotides are TGTGCCAGCAGTTTAATAACCGGGGAGCTGTTTTTT. This gives the protein CASSLITGELFF.

The rearrangement joins TRBV29-1 to TRBJ2-1; TRBD2 agrees at 8 bases. From germline, CDR1 is SQVTM and CDR2 ANQGSEA. The V and J ends lost 7 bases and 6 bases, in that order; junction bases with no gene match: 14. There are 15 residues in the CDR3. The CDR3 reads CSAQVWREDRNEQFF. Here the CDR3 DNA reads TGCAGCGCTCAGGTCTGGCGGGAGGACCGCAATGAGCAGTTCTTC.

This clonotype was picked up many times. The chain has TRBV3-1 and TRBJ1-1; no definite D call. The CDR3 extends over 14 amino acids. V lost 4 bases to trimming and J lost 1 base, with 10 bases between them. The germline gives CDR1 LGHDT, CDR2 YNNKEL (reference sequence). CDR3 region: CASSPNSGNTEAFF. The CDR3, as DNA: TGTGCCAGCAGCCCCAATTCAGGGAACACTGAAGCTTTCTTT.

Turning to this clonotype: A read error is possible here, since a much larger clone lies one base away. The chain links TRBV6-1 to TRBJ2-1; no definite D call. There are 14 residues in the CDR3. Trimming stripped 5 bases from V and 5 bases from J, with 13 bases between. Germline values: CDR1 MNHNS, CDR2 SASEGT. The CDR3 spells CASSPDGRNNEQFF. In DNA form, the CDR3 reads TGTGCCAGCAGTCCGGACGGGCGGAACAATGAGCAGTTCTTC.

This clonotype was seen a handful of times. The chain employs TRBV7-8 and TRBJ2-1; 9 positions agree with TRBD2. Germline V gene data show CDR1 as SGHVS and CDR2 as FQNEAQ. CDR3 size: 15 residues. V trimming: 2 bases; J trimming: 9 bases; junction bases outside the gene matches: 8. The CDR3 spells CASSLNPAGGGEQFF. The CDR3 DNA reads as TGTGCCAGCAGCTTAAATCCAGCGGGAGGAGGTGAGCAGTTCTTC.